This record covers a single T cell receptor beta chain. This receptor's antigen is unknown. No base quality values were provided; no much bigger clone lies one nucleotide off. The sample belongs to a study of control samples from healthy donors and cancer patients (dated by TCRdb to the early 2020s). The cysteine opens and the phenylalanine closes a CDR3 of 14 amino acids. The entry retains the CDR3 DNA only, 42 bases that are in frame from base 1. CDR1 and CDR2 (KGHSH, LQKENI) derive from the germline V gene. V loses 1 base of germline sequence and J loses 5 bases, and the interval between the two ends is 12 bases. Library preparation used the immunoSEQ multiplex PCR assay. TCRdb re-hosts the immuneACCESS table, in-frame sequences only. Its copies lack some clones; in the studies checked, an unresolved V gene accounts for under half of them, and the cause for the rest is not known. Counted in this sample were 75,000 to 95,000 clones; more than 80% of them appeared once. The biggest ten clones account for roughly 1.5% of the sample.

Specimen: blood. This TCR was sampled from a woman between 25 and 40 years old in good health. The chain links TRBV18 with TRBJ2-7; no D gene call is confident. The nucleotide sequence is TGTGCCAGCTCACCACAGGAGTTTATCGACGAGCAGTACTTC. Its amino acids are CASSPQEFIDEQYF. When the CDR3 is completed using the reference TRBV18 and TRBJ2-7 genes on either side, the full variable domain is NAGVMQNPRHLVRRRGQEARLRCSPMKGHSHVYWYRQLPEEGLKFMVYLQKENIIDESGMPKERFSAEFPKEGPSILRIQQVVRGDSAAYFCASSPQEFIDEQYFGPGTRLTVT.